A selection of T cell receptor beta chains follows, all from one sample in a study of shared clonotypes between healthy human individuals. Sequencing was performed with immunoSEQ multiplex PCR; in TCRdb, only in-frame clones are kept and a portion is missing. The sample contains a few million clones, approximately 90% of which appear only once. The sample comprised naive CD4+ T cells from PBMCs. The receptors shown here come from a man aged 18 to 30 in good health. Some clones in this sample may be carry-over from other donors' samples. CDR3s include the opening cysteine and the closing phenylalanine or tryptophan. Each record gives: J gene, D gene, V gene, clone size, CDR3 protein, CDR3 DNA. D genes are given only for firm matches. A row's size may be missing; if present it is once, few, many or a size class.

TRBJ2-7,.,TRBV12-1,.,CASTHGLVVNEQYF,TGTGCCAGCACTCATGGGCTAGTTGTCAACGAGCAGTACTTC
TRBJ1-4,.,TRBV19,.,CASTPGWGSEKLFF,TGTGCCAGTACCCCAGGTTGGGGGAGTGAAAAACTGTTTTTT
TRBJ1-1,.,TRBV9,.,CASSGGQGFNTEAFF,TGTGCCAGCAGCGGAGGGCAGGGGTTTAACACTGAAGCTTTCTTT
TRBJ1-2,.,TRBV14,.,CASSPPGALRGYGYTF,TGTGCCAGCAGCCCCCCGGGAGCCTTGAGAGGCTATGGCTACACCTTC
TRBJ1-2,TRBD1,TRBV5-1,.,CASSYSGTGTGGYTF,TGCGCCAGCAGCTATTCCGGGACAGGGACTGGTGGCTACACCTTC
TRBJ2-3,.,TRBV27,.,CASSFWDLDTQYF,TGTGCCAGCAGTTTTTGGGACCTCGATACGCAGTATTTT
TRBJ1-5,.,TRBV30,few,CAWSGQNQPQHF,TGTGCCTGGAGCGGCCAAAATCAGCCCCAGCATTTT
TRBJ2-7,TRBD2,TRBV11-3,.,CASSPTSGRSNEQYF,TGTGCCAGCAGCCCGACTAGCGGGAGAAGTAACGAGCAGTACTTC
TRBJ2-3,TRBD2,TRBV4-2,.,CASSQDSGASGSTDTQYF,TGTGCCAGCAGCCAAGATAGCGGGGCTAGCGGGAGCACAGATACGCAGTATTTT
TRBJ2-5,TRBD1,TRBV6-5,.,CASTWTGGARETQYF,TGTGCCAGCACTTGGACAGGGGGCGCGAGGGAGACCCAGTACTTC
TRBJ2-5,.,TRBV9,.,CASSFSGAGYQETQYF,TGTGCCAGCAGCTTCAGCGGAGCTGGGTACCAAGAGACCCAGTACTTC
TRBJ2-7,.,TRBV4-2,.,CASSPSQRESSYEQYF,TGTGCCAGCAGCCCCTCCCAGAGGGAATCCAGCTACGAGCAGTACTTC
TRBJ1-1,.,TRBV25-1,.,CASSDNTEAFF,TGTGCCAGCAGTGACAACACTGAAGCTTTCTTT
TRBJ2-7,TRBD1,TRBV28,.,CASSLGTGAYEQYF,TGTGCCAGCAGTTTAGGGACAGGAGCCTACGAGCAGTACTTC
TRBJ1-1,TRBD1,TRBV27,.,CASSLSTGDTEAFF,TGTGCCAGCAGTTTATCCACAGGGGATACTGAAGCTTTCTTT
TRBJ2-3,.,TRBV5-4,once,CASSLPRASSTDTQYF,TGTGCCAGCAGCTTGCCTCGGGCCTCTAGCACAGATACGCAGTATTTT
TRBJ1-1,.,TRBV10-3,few,CAIVQGRNTEAFF,TGTGCCATCGTTCAGGGGAGGAACACTGAAGCTTTCTTT
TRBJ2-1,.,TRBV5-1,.,CASSMQGGSYNEQFF,TGCGCCAGCAGCATGCAGGGAGGAAGCTACAATGAGCAGTTCTTC
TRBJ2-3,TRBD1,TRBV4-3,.,CASSPQGFTDTQYF,TGCGCCAGCAGCCCACAGGGGTTCACAGATACGCAGTATTTT
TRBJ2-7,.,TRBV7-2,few,CASSLRSEQYF,TGTGCCAGCAGCTTAAGGTCCGAGCAGTACTTC
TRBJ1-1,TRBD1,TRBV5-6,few,CASSLRTGAWTEAFF,TGTGCCAGCAGCTTAAGGACAGGGGCATGGACTGAAGCTTTCTTT
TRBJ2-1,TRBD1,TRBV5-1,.,CASSRDDRGLGNEQFF,TGCGCCAGCAGCCGAGACGACAGGGGGCTTGGGAATGAGCAGTTCTTC